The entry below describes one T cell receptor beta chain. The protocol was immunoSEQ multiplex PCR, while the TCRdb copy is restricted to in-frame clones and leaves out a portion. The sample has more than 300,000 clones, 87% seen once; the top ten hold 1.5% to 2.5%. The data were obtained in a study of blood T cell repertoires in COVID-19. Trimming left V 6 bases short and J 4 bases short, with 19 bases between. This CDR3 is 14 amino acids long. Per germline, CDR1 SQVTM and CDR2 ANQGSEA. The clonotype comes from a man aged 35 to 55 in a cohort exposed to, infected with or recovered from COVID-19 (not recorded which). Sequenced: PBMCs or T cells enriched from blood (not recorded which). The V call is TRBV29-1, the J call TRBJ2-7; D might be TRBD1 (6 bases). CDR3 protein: CSVAIGRGVYEQYF. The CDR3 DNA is TGCAGCGTCGCCATAGGCAGGGGTGTTTACGAGCAGTACTTC.